Listed here are 29 T cell receptor beta chains from one sample, sequenced in a study of molecular identifiers for immune sequencing clone quantification. Each CDR3 protein gets one entry after TCRdb re-called the PCR reads with MiXCR. The sample records roughly 93,000 distinct CDR3 sequences, more than 20% being singletons. Sequencing input: naive CD8+ T cells from blood, with Jurkat cell RNA spiked in. Subset specified: FACS-sorted CD8+CD4-CCR7+CD45RA+ naive T cells. The receptors were sampled from a human donor in good health. Some libraries in this study had Jurkat cell RNA spiked in.

This clonotype was recorded a few times. The chain recombines TRBV30 with TRBJ2-3, with 9 bases matching TRBD1. Germline V gene lookup returns CDR1 GTSNPN and CDR2 SVGIG (reference sequence). CDR3 length: 14 amino acids. Germline trimming cut 4 bases from V and 4 bases from J; bases unmatched to any gene: 6. The CDR3 region is CAWTKTGGPDTQYF. The DNA of the CDR3 is TGTGCCTGGACCAAAACAGGGGGCCCAGATACGCAGTATTTT.

This clonotype was counted ten times or more. The V gene is TRBV19, the J gene TRBJ1-4; D perhaps matches TRBD1 (6 bases). In germline, CDR1 is LNHDA, CDR2 SQIVND (reference sequence). V was shortened by 7 bases and J by 8 bases, with 17 bases between the two germline ends. CDR3 length: 14 amino acids. CDR3 amino acids: CASKTGTPNEKLFF. CDR3 in DNA: TGTGCCAGTAAAACCGGGACACCCAACGAAAAACTGTTTTTT.

This clonotype was observed many times. CDR3 bases: TGTGCCAGCAGTATCCTCCGGGACAGCGACGAGACCCAGTACTTC. Translated, it gives CASSILRDSDETQYF. The chain recombines TRBV27 with TRBJ2-5; 7 bases agree with TRBD1. V was clipped by 5 bases and J by 5 bases; unmatched bases: 11. This CDR3 comprises 15 residues. The germline gives CDR1 MNHEY, CDR2 SMNVEV (reference sequence).

The chain recombines TRBV11-2 with TRBJ2-5; perhaps TRBD1 as D (6 bases). Trimming took 6 bases from V and 2 from J, leaving 10 bases between them. In germline, CDR1 is SGHAT, CDR2 FQNNGV. The length of the CDR3 is 13 residues. CDR3 bases: TGTGCCAGCAGTGACAGGATACAAGAGACCCAGTACTTC. Translating gives CASSDRIQETQYF.

As regards this clonotype: A read error may be the cause here, since a much bigger clone is one base away. The CDR3 reads CTRGTSGRRQDTQYF. As DNA, the CDR3 is TGTACCAGGGGGACTAGCGGGAGAAGGCAAGATACGCAGTATTTT. The chain employs TRBV6-5 and TRBJ2-3, with TRBD2 identical over 14 bases. The CDR3 has 15 amino acids. Germline V lookup: CDR1 MNHEY, CDR2 SVGAGI.

This clonotype was recorded at least ten times. This chain joins TRBV19 and TRBJ2-5; 7 positions match TRBD1. With V trimmed by 8 bases and J by 2 bases, 5 bases remained unmatched. The CDR3 spans 13 residues. Germline CDR1 reads LNHDA; CDR2 reads SQIVND (reference sequence). In nucleotides, the CDR3 is TGTGCCAGTCAAGGGACAGATCAAGAGACCCAGTACTTC. This sequence encodes CASQGTDQETQYF.

This clonotype has just a few counts. The chain carries TRBV4-1 and TRBJ1-4; D may be TRBD1 (6 bases). Trimming removed 0 bases at V and 7 bases at J, with 15 bases between. Germline CDR1 MGHRA, CDR2 YSYEKL. The CDR3 sequence is 16 residues long. CDR3 bases: TGCGCCAGCAGCCAAGACATCGGGGGCGTTGGTGAAAAACTGTTTTTT. Its translation is CASSQDIGGVGEKLFF.

This clonotype was counted many times. The chain joins TRBV27 to TRBJ2-6; 7 positions match TRBD2. CDR3 size: 16 residues. After removal of 7 bases from V and 0 bases from J, the junction contained 6 bases not matched to a gene. Germline V gene data show CDR1 as MNHEY and CDR2 as SMNVEV (reference sequence). The CDR3 is CASTALAVSGANVLTF. The CDR3 bases are TGTGCCAGCACAGCTCTAGCGGTCTCTGGGGCCAACGTCCTGACTTTC.

In this sample, this clonotype turned up many times. The genes are TRBV5-8 and TRBJ2-7, with a tentative D call TRBD1 (6 bases). Germline V lookup: CDR1 SGHTS, CDR2 YDEGEE. The CDR3 consists of 14 residues. The V end lost 2 bases, the J end lost 2 bases, and 11 bases lay between the germline ends. The CDR3 is CASSFGSGAYEQYF. The CDR3 region has the DNA TGTGCCAGCAGCTTCGGCTCAGGGGCCTACGAGCAGTACTTC.

This clonotype was recorded at least ten times. CDR3 nucleotides: TGCGCCAGCAGCCAAGAGGGGCAGGGGGCTTGGCACACTGAAGCTTTCTTT. This encodes CASSQEGQGAWHTEAFF. V and J are TRBV4-3 and TRBJ1-1, with 8 bases that match TRBD1. Germline values: CDR1 LGHNA, CDR2 YSLEER. This CDR3 comprises 17 residues. V lost 0 bases, J lost 3 bases, and 9 bases stayed unmatched.

This clonotype was detected a few times. The V gene is TRBV2, the J gene TRBJ2-1; D unresolved. Germline values: CDR1 SNHLY, CDR2 FYNNEI. The CDR3 length is 15 residues. V was cut by 2 bases and J by 2 bases, with 10 bases left in between. The CDR3 nucleotides read TGTGCCAGCAGTGAATCGTCAATGCCCTACAATGAGCAGTTCTTC. It encodes CASSESSMPYNEQFF.

As regards this clonotype: This may be a read error: a much more frequent sequence differs by one nucleotide. The V and J genes are TRBV7-2 and TRBJ1-5; 7 nucleotides align to TRBD1. Germline V gene sequence: CDR1 SGHTA, CDR2 FQGNSA. V lost 3 bases, J lost 8 bases, and 4 bases stayed unmatched. The CDR3 length is 13 residues. CDR3 sequence: CASSFARGEPQHF. The CDR3 DNA is TGTGCCAGCAGCTTCGCCAGGGGGGAGCCCCAGCATTTT.

This clonotype was seen only a few times. The gene calls are TRBV7-9 and TRBJ2-1; D is possibly TRBD2 (5 bases). The germline CDR1 and CDR2 sequences are SEHNR and FQNEAQ (reference sequence). The V end was cut by 1 base, the J end by 1 base, with 20 bases between. The CDR3 sequence is 19 residues long. The CDR3 here is CASSLDPAMTTLSYNEQFF. The CDR3 DNA reads as TGTGCCAGCAGCTTAGACCCGGCCATGACTACGCTTTCCTACAATGAGCAGTTCTTC.

J is TRBJ2-5 and V is TRBV30; D is unclear. CDR3 length: 13 residues. CDR1 and CDR2 from the germline V gene are GTSNPN and SVGIG (reference sequence). Trimming stripped 8 bases from V and 4 bases from J, with 17 bases between. The CDR3 bases are TGTGCCCTTAGTATCCATCTGGGAGAGACCCAGTACTTC. Translating gives CALSIHLGETQYF.

V and J are TRBV5-1 and TRBJ1-5; tentatively, D is TRBD1 (6 bases). The CDR3 totals 18 residues. Germline V gene lookup returns CDR1 SGHRS and CDR2 YFSETQ. The V end was cut by 3 bases, the J end by 0 bases, with 19 bases between. The CDR3 reads CASSYRATGQVSNQPQHF. The CDR3 DNA reads TGCGCCAGCAGCTACAGAGCGACAGGACAAGTTAGCAATCAGCCCCAGCATTTT.

This CDR3 reads CAWSEPGQVYGEAFF. The CDR3 region has the DNA TGTGCCTGGAGTGAACCGGGACAAGTATATGGTGAAGCTTTCTTT. J is TRBJ1-1 and V is TRBV30, with D tentatively TRBD1 (6 bases). The CDR3 extends over 15 amino acids. V was shortened by 1 base and J by 7 bases, with 19 bases between the two germline ends. CDR1 and CDR2 (germline): GTSNPN, SVGIG (reference sequence). The complete variable domain, with remaining parts taken from reference TRBV30 and TRBJ1-1, reads SQTIHQWPATLVQPVGSPLSLECTVEGTSNPNLYWYRQAAGRGLQLLFYSVGIGQISSEVPQNLSASRPQDRQFILSSKKLLLSDSGFYLCAWSEPGQVYGEAFFGQGTRLTVV.

About this clonotype: The CDR3 does not close with the conserved phenylalanine or tryptophan, likely indicating a read error. The chain couples TRBV20-1 to TRBJ2-7; possible D gene TRBD2, 5 bases. Trimming took off 1 base at V and 0 bases at J, with 10 bases between the two ends. In germline, CDR1 is DFQATT, CDR2 SNEGSKA (reference sequence). This CDR3 is 14 amino acids long. The CDR3 region has the DNA TGCAGTGCTAGAGGTCAGAGGGCCTCCTACGAGCAGTACTCC. As protein: CSARGQRASYEQYS.

Points on this clonotype: Possible read error: a much larger clone is one base away. The chain uses TRBV13 and TRBJ2-3; 11 bases are a match to TRBD2. The CDR3 is made up of 16 amino acids. The germline CDR1 and CDR2 sequences are PRHDT and FYEKMQ (reference sequence). The CDR3 coding sequence is TGTGCCAGCAGCTTGGGGACTAGCGGCTTCACAGATACGCGGTATTTT. This sequence encodes CASSLGTSGFTDTRYF.

This clonotype was counted at least ten times. The chain has TRBV6-2 or TRBV6-3 and TRBJ2-5, with 12 nucleotides matching TRBD2. J gave up 2 bases and V 4 bases, and 5 bases lay outside the gene matches. The germline V gene has CDR1 MNHEY and CDR2 SVGEGT. The CDR3 is made up of 16 amino acids. The chain's CDR3 is CASSFTSGGNQETQYF. The CDR3 region has the DNA TGTGCCAGCAGTTTTACTAGCGGGGGGAATCAAGAGACCCAGTACTTC.

This clonotype was seen at least ten times. The chain employs TRBV11-2 and TRBJ2-3; D gene unclear. V dropped 7 bases and J dropped 6 bases, with 11 bases sitting between them. This CDR3 has 12 residues. Germline V gene sequence: CDR1 SGHAT, CDR2 FQNNGV. CDR3 DNA sequence: TGTGCCAGCAAACCACTCAGGGATACGCAGTATTTT. This sequence encodes CASKPLRDTQYF.

This clonotype was counted many times. The chain recombines TRBV6-5 with TRBJ2-1, with 11 bases that match TRBD2. The CDR3 is 16 amino acids. Germline loops: CDR1 MNHEY, CDR2 SVGAGI. J was trimmed by 8 bases and V by 4 bases; bases with no gene match: 10. The CDR3 region has the DNA TGTGCCAGCAGTTTGAGGCTAGCGGGGGGCCCGGATGAGCAGTTCTTC. This encodes CASSLRLAGGPDEQFF.

The V and J genes are TRBV20-1 and TRBJ1-4; 7 bases fit TRBD1. The junction had 13 bases not matched to a gene; V was cut back by 2 bases and J by 4 bases. In germline, CDR1 is DFQATT, CDR2 SNEGSKA (reference sequence). There are 17 residues in the CDR3. CDR3 sequence reads: CSARHPINRGLNEKLFF. The CDR3 nucleotides read TGCAGTGCTAGACATCCTATTAACAGGGGACTTAATGAAAAACTGTTTTTT.

This clonotype appeared many times. The chain uses TRBV4-1 and TRBJ1-5; D unclear. Looked up from germline, CDR1 is MGHRA and CDR2 is YSYEKL. CDR3 size: 15 residues. Between the trimmed V and J ends, which lost 0 bases and 0 bases, there was a span of 6 bases. The CDR3: CASSQDGLSNQPQHF. CDR3 in DNA: TGCGCCAGCAGCCAAGACGGACTTAGCAATCAGCCCCAGCATTTT.

The sample holds many counts of this clonotype. V gene TRBV7-9 combines with J gene TRBJ2-3; 7 bases fit TRBD1. The V gene end was trimmed by 5 bases and the J gene end by 1 base; junction bases not matched to a gene: 18. The germline CDR1 and CDR2 sequences are SEHNR and FQNEAQ (reference sequence). The CDR3 extends over 19 amino acids. CDR3 in DNA: TGTGCCAGCAGCCCTAACCTCCGGGACAGACGGGGACGCACAGATACGCAGTATTTT. This encodes CASSPNLRDRRGRTDTQYF.

The sample holds many counts of this clonotype. J is TRBJ2-1 and V is TRBV23-1, with D uncertain. TRBV23-1 is designated an ORF whose function remains uncertain. The V and J ends lost 1 base and 10 bases respectively, with 11 bases between them. The CDR3 covers 13 residues. CDR3: CASSQLVRREQFF. The CDR3 region has the DNA TGCGCCAGCAGTCAATTGGTGAGACGGGAGCAGTTCTTC.

This clonotype came up many times. V usage is TRBV7-8 and J usage is TRBJ2-3; the D is unclear. Per the germline V gene, CDR1 is SGHVS and CDR2 is FQNEAQ. The CDR3 is 12 amino acids. Between the trimmed V and J ends, which lost 8 bases and 0 bases, there was a span of 6 bases. CDR3 region: CASALSTDTQYF. The CDR3 coding sequence is TGTGCCAGCGCGCTGAGCACAGATACGCAGTATTTT.

This clonotype appeared many times. The chain links TRBV4-1 to TRBJ2-3; 11 bases are shared with TRBD2. This CDR3 contains 16 residues. J lost 3 bases, V lost 4 bases, and 6 bases had no gene match. Germline V gene data show CDR1 as MGHRA and CDR2 as YSYEKL. CDR3 nucleotides: TGCGCCAGCAGCCTCATAGCGGGGGGGCAGACAGATACGCAGTATTTT. Encoded protein: CASSLIAGGQTDTQYF.

J is TRBJ2-7 and V is TRBV5-4; 9 bases align to TRBD1. Losses at the gene ends were 2 bases for V and 3 bases for J; bases not matched to a gene: 6. The CDR3 contains 15 residues. Germline CDR1 and CDR2: SGHNT and YYREEE (reference sequence). The CDR3: CASSLGTGQVYEQYF. The CDR3 DNA is TGTGCCAGCAGCTTAGGGACAGGGCAAGTCTACGAGCAGTACTTC.

Ten or more counts support this clonotype. The chain joins TRBV9 to TRBJ2-3; TRBD1 is a possible D gene (5 bases). CDR3 size: 14 residues. Germline loops: CDR1 SGDLS, CDR2 YYNGEE. Trimming stripped 6 bases from V and 2 bases from J, with 13 bases between. The CDR3 coding sequence is TGTGCCAGCACACAGGCGGATTACACAGATACGCAGTATTTT. As protein: CASTQADYTDTQYF.